This T cell receptor (beta chain) was recorded in a study of cytomegalovirus exposure and HLA in healthy donors. The donors (healthy individuals) were bone marrow donors. A word on this clone: Its antigen is as yet unknown.

The CDR3 has 13 residues. Germline V gives CDR1 MGHRA, CDR2 YSYEKL. Trimming stripped 4 bases from V and 3 bases from J, with 9 bases between. Notes on the study in general: Most subjects had HLA-A and HLA-B alleles reportedly predicted accurately by TCR beta sequences.

Primers included in the PCR were 60 Vbeta and 13 Jbeta primers. Assay used: immunoSEQ multiplex PCR; TCRdb lists only in-frame clones, some missing. Found here are roughly 150,000 clones, more than 75% of them singletons; the top ten hold around an eighth. This chain uses TRBV4-1 with TRBJ1-1; maybe TRBD1 (6 bases). This sequence was found in a woman aged 40 to 50 in good health and CMV-seronegative. Sequenced material: PBMCs. CDR3 in amino acids: CASSPDRYTEAFF. In DNA, the CDR3 is TGCGCCAGCAGCCCCGACAGGTACACTGAAGCTTTCTTT.